This TCR beta chain was sequenced for a study of cytomegalovirus exposure and HLA in healthy donors. As for the donors, each was a healthy bone marrow donor. Use of 60 Vbeta and 13 Jbeta primers characterized the PCR. Using immunoSEQ multiplex PCR, the repertoire was profiled, and TCRdb retains in-frame clones only, with some absent. Seen here are roughly 150,000 clones, 80% to 90% observed once, and the top ten hold 2% to 3%. The CDR3 covers 15 residues. V was clipped by 4 bases and J by 5 bases; unmatched bases: 7. Germline CDR1 SGHNT, CDR2 YYREEE (reference sequence). Study conclusions and caveats: Cytomegalovirus association was listed for approximately 160 TCR beta chains.

The count of this clone is one. No antigen is known for it. This clonotype was obtained from a male donor in good health and CMV-seronegative. The chain joins TRBV5-4 to TRBJ2-1; 9 positions agree with TRBD2. Input material: PBMCs. CDR3 protein: CASSPRGLANNEQFF. CDR3 DNA sequence: TGTGCCAGCAGCCCGCGGGGACTAGCTAACAATGAGCAGTTCTTC.